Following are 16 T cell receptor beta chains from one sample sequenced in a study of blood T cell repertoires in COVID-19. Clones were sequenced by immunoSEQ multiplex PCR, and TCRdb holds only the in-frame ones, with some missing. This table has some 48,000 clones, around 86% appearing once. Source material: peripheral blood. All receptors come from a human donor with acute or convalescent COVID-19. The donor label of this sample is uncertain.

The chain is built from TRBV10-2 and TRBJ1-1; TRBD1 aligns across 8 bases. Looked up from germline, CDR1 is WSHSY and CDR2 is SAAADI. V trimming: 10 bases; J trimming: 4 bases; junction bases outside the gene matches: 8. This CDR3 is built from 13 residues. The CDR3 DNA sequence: TGCGCCACTTCCGACAGGGGCGGCACTGAAGCTTTCTTT. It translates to CATSDRGGTEAFF.

CDR3 DNA sequence: TGTGCCAGCAGACGAATACAGGGGGATAACACTGAAGCTTTCTTT. It is translated as CASRRIQGDNTEAFF. The rearrangement joins TRBV27 to TRBJ1-1; 8 bases are a match to TRBD1. This CDR3 is 15 amino acids long. Germline V lookup: CDR1 MNHEY, CDR2 SMNVEV (reference sequence). J lost 2 bases, V lost 6 bases, and 8 bases had no gene match.

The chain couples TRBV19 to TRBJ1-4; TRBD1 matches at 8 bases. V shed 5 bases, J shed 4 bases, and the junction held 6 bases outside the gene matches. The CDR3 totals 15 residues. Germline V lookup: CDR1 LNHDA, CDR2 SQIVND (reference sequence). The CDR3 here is CASSVTGGNNEKLFF. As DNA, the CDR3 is TGTGCCAGTAGTGTAACAGGGGGGAATAATGAAAAACTGTTTTTT.

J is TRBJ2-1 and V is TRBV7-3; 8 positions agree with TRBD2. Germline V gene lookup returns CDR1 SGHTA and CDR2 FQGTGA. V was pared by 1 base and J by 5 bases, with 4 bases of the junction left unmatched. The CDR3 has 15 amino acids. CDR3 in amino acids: CASSLMSGGNNEQFF. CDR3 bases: TGTGCCAGCAGCTTAATGAGCGGGGGAAACAATGAGCAGTTCTTC.

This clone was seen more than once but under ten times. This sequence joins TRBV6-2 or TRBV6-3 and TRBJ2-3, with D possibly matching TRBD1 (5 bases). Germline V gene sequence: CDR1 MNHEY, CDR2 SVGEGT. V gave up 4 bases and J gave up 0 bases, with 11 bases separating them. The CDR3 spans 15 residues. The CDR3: CASSWAGISTDTQYF. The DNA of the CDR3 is TGTGCCAGCAGTTGGGCAGGGATTAGCACAGATACGCAGTATTTT.

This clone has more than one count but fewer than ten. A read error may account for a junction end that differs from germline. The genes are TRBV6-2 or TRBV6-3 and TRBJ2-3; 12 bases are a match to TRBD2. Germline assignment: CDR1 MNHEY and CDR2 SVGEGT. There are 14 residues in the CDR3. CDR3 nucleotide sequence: TGTGCCAGCAGCGGACTAGCGGGGACAGGTACGCAGTATTTT. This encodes CASSGLAGTGTQYF.

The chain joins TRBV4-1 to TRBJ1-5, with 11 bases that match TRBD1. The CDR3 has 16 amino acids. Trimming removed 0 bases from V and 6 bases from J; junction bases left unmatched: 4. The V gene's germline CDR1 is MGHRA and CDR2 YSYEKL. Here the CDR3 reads CASSQDRDRGSQPQHF. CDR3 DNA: TGCGCCAGCAGCCAAGATCGGGACAGGGGGAGTCAGCCCCAGCATTTT.

Written as DNA, the CDR3 is TGTGCCAGCAGCTTAGGGACAGGCACCCGTACAACTAATGAAAAACTGTTTTTT. Translation gives CASSLGTGTRTTNEKLFF. The chain has TRBV11-2 and TRBJ1-4; 7 bases match TRBD1. Germline V gene data show CDR1 as SGHAT and CDR2 as FQNNGV. V shed 1 base, J shed 0 bases, and the junction held 8 bases outside the gene matches. This CDR3 is 18 amino acids long.

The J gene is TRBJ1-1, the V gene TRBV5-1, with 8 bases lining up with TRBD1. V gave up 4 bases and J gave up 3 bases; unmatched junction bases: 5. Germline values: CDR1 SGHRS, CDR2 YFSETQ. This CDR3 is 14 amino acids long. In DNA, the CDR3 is TGCGCCAGCAGCCCCGGACAGGGTCACACTGAAGCTTTCTTT. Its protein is CASSPGQGHTEAFF.

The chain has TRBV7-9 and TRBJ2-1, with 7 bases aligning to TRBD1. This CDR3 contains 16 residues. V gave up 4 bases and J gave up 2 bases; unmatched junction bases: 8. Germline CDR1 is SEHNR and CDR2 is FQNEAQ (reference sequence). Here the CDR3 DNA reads TGTGCCAGCAGCTCAGCAACAGGGGTCACCTACAATGAGCAGTTCTTC. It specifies CASSSATGVTYNEQFF.

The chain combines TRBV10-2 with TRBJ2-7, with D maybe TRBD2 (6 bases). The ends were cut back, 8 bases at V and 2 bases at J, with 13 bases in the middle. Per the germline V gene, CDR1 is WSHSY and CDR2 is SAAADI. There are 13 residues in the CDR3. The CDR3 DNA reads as TGCGCCAGCCCTTCGGGACTCGCCTACGAGCAGTACTTC. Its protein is CASPSGLAYEQYF.

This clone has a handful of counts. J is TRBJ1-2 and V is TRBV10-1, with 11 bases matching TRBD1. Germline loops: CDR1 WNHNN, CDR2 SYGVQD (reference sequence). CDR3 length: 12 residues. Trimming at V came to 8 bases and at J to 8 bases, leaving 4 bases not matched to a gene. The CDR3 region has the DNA TGCGCCAGCGGACAGGGGGCTCGCGGCTACACCTTC. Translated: CASGQGARGYTF.

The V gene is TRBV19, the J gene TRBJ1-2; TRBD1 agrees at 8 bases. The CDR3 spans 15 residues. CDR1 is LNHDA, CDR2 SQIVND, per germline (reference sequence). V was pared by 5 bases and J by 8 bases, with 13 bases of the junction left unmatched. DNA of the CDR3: TGTGCCAGTAGTCTACCAGGGGGCGCGACAAGAGGCTACACCTTC. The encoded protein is CASSLPGGATRGYTF.

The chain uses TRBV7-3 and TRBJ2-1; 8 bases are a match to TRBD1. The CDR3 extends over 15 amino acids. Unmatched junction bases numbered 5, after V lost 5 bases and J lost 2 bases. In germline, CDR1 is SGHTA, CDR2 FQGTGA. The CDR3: CASSVQGVAYNEQFF. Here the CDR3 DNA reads TGTGCCAGCAGCGTACAGGGGGTTGCCTACAATGAGCAGTTCTTC.

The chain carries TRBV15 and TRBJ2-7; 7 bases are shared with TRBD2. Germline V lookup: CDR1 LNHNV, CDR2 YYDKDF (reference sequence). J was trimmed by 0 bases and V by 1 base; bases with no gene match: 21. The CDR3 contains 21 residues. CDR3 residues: CATSRAWGGRTPRRTSYEQYF. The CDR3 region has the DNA TGTGCCACCAGCAGAGCCTGGGGGGGACGGACCCCCCGAAGGACCTCCTACGAGCAGTACTTC.

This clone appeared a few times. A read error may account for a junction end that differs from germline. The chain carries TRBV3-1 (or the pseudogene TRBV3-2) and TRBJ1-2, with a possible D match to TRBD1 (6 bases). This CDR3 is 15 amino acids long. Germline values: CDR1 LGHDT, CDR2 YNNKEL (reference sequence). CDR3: CASSHTGDTDYGYTF. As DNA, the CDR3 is TGTGCCAGCAGCCATACCGGGGACACCGACTACGGCTACACCTTC.